This T cell receptor beta chain stems from a study of CD8+ T cells in alopecia areata. Study outcomes and limitations: Persistence during tofacitinib was seen for many expanded lesional clones in scalp and blood.

RNA was extracted and reverse transcribed into cDNA as the sequencing template. Measured with immunoSEQ multiplex PCR; TCRdb has only the in-frame clones, and not every one. The table lists around 99,000 clones, roughly 84% of them singletons. The treatment was: oral pan-JAK inhibitor, 5-10 mg twice daily. A FACSAria was used to sort CD4+ and CD8+ T cells. These cells came from PBMCs. As for this clone: No antigen is known for it.

The receptor was isolated from a human donor with alopecia areata. This sample comprised CD8+ T cells sorted from blood, obtained at week 24, from a patient treated with tofacitinib.

The CDR3 reads CASRGRDTGELFF. CDR3 nucleotides: TGTGCCAGCAGGGGCAGGGACACCGGGGAGCTGTTTTTT. This chain connects TRBV7-9 to TRBJ2-2; TRBD1 might be the D (5 bases). Trimming took off 6 bases at V and 3 bases at J, with 8 bases between the two ends. The CDR3 loop spans 13 amino acids. The germline V gene has CDR1 SEHNR and CDR2 FQNEAQ (reference sequence). Full variable domain (remainder filled in from reference TRBV7-9 and TRBJ2-2): DTGVSQNPRHKITKRGQNVTFRCDPISEHNRLYWYRQTLGQGPEFLTYFQNEAQLEKSRLLSDRFSAERPKGSFSTLEIQRTEQGDSAMYLCASRGRDTGELFFGEGSRLTVL.